One sample yielded the 21 T cell receptor beta chains listed below, sequenced in a study of early T cells in non-severe SARS-CoV-2 infection. TCRdb re-called the 5' RACE reads through MiXCR, storing one row per CDR3 protein. The data contain 64,000 or so distinct CDR3 sequences, approximately 10% of them seen just once; the ten biggest clones take up under 3%. The material sequenced was whole blood, taken at baseline. The source is an adult who was a healthcare worker with PCR-confirmed SARS-CoV-2 infection or an uninfected control (not recorded which).

This clonotype was found many times. This chain links TRBV2 with TRBJ2-1; D tentatively fits TRBD1 or TRBD2 (5 bases each). CDR1 is SNHLY and CDR2 is FYNNEI in the germline V gene. Trimming stripped 6 bases from V and 9 bases from J, with 12 bases between. The length of the CDR3 is 12 residues. In nucleotides, the CDR3 is TGTGCCAGCAGCAGGGACCAGCCTGAGCAGTTCTTC. Its protein product is CASSRDQPEQFF.

In its sample, this clonotype was seen a few times. The J gene is TRBJ2-7, the V gene TRBV6-5; TRBD2 matches at 9 bases. The CDR3 is 14 residues long. CDR1 MNHEY and CDR2 SVGAGI come from the germline V gene. V trimming: 2 bases; J trimming: 4 bases; junction bases outside the gene matches: 3. In DNA, the CDR3 is TGTGCCAGCAGTTACCTAGCGGGGCCGTACGAGCAGTACTTC. This sequence encodes CASSYLAGPYEQYF.

This clonotype has more than one count but fewer than ten. The V call is TRBV5-4, the J call TRBJ2-5, with D unresolved. Trimming stripped 0 bases from V and 7 bases from J, with 13 bases between. This CDR3 has 14 residues. The germline gives CDR1 SGHNT, CDR2 YYREEE (reference sequence). For the CDR3, the DNA is TGTGCCAGCAGCTTGGCCGACGGCCCGGGGACCCAGTACTTC. The encoded protein is CASSLADGPGTQYF.

This clonotype showed up just a few times. The genes are TRBV3-1 and TRBJ2-1, with D uncertain. Between the trimmed V and J ends, which lost 4 bases and 5 bases, there was a span of 12 bases. Germline V CDR1 and CDR2: LGHDT, YNNKEL (reference sequence). The CDR3 loop spans 14 amino acids. CDR3: CASSPLRQNNEQFF. The DNA for the CDR3 is TGTGCCAGCAGCCCCTTACGACAAAACAATGAGCAGTTCTTC.

The V gene is TRBV3-1, the J gene TRBJ2-5, with TRBD2 matching over 10 bases. CDR3 length: 16 amino acids. The ends lost 0 bases at V and 9 bases at J; junction bases unmatched: 10. Germline V gene sequence: CDR1 LGHDT, CDR2 YNNKEL (reference sequence). This CDR3 is CASSQDPAGGMVAQYF. The CDR3 DNA follows: TGTGCCAGCAGCCAAGACCCAGCGGGGGGGATGGTGGCCCAGTACTTC.

This clonotype was seen more than once but under ten times. The CDR3 reads CASSLRGQGNGYTF. CDR3 nucleotide sequence: TGTGCCAGCAGTTTGCGTGGACAGGGAAATGGCTACACCTTC. V is TRBV12-3 or TRBV12-4 and J is TRBJ1-2; 8 bases are a match to TRBD1. The V gene end was trimmed by 3 bases and the J gene end by 6 bases; junction bases not matched to a gene: 6. The CDR3 loop spans 14 amino acids.

The sample holds a few counts of this clonotype. The rearrangement uses TRBV5-6 and TRBJ1-1; tentatively, D is TRBD1 (5 bases). In germline, CDR1 is SGHDT, CDR2 YYEEEE. V was cut by 0 bases and J by 5 bases, with 20 bases left in between. The length of the CDR3 is 17 residues. The CDR3 coding sequence is TGTGCCAGCAGCTTGGCAAAAGGGGTAGGGATAAGGACTGAAGCTTTCTTT. This sequence encodes CASSLAKGVGIRTEAFF.

This clonotype showed up just a few times. The rearrangement links TRBV20-1 to TRBJ2-3; 7 bases are shared with TRBD1. CDR3 length: 17 amino acids. The germline CDR1 and CDR2 sequences are DFQATT and SNEGSKA (reference sequence). V was clipped by 3 bases and J by 5 bases; unmatched bases: 17. The CDR3 DNA follows: TGCAGTGCTAGCTCTCTGTCTCTAGGGGGCTTCGTAGATACGCAGTATTTT. Residues: CSASSLSLGGFVDTQYF.

The chain carries TRBV6-1 and TRBJ1-2; possibly TRBD1 for D (5 bases). The V end lost 4 bases, the J end lost 4 bases, and 13 bases lay between the germline ends. CDR1 MNHNS and CDR2 SASEGT come from the germline V gene. The CDR3 contains 14 residues. The CDR3 protein is CASSGIVQGYGYTF. As DNA, the CDR3 is TGTGCCAGCAGTGGTATCGTCCAGGGCTATGGCTACACCTTC.

This clonotype was counted a few times. V gene TRBV11-2 combines with J gene TRBJ2-5; D gene ambiguous. Germline loops: CDR1 SGHAT, CDR2 FQNNGV. Between the trimmed V and J ends, which lost 1 base and 5 bases, there was a span of 11 bases. The CDR3 has 14 residues. The CDR3 region is CASSLGGAWETQYF. The CDR3 DNA is TGTGCCAGCAGCTTAGGAGGAGCGTGGGAGACCCAGTACTTC.

There are a few counts of this clonotype. The CDR3 sequence is CASSSLRALNTEAFF. The DNA for the CDR3 is TGTGCCAGCAGCTCACTCAGGGCCCTGAACACTGAAGCTTTCTTT. This chain joins TRBV7-9 and TRBJ1-1, with a weak D call TRBD1 (5 bases). CDR1 SEHNR and CDR2 FQNEAQ come from the germline V gene (reference sequence). The CDR3 length is 15 residues. V dropped 4 bases and J dropped 0 bases, with 12 bases sitting between them.

This clonotype was found a few times. The V call is TRBV7-2, the J call TRBJ1-1; the D is unclear. The CDR3 runs to 13 residues. Germline V CDR1 and CDR2: SGHTA, FQGNSA. V dropped 3 bases and J dropped 8 bases, with 13 bases sitting between them. The CDR3 protein is CASSFTPHREAFF. For the CDR3, the DNA is TGTGCCAGCAGCTTCACACCCCATAGGGAAGCTTTCTTT.

The genes are TRBV3-1 and TRBJ2-7; the D call may be TRBD1 or TRBD2 (5 bases each). Germline V gives CDR1 LGHDT, CDR2 YNNKEL (reference sequence). This CDR3 region has 17 residues. Deletions cut 1 base from V and 0 bases from J, with 16 bases between. This chain's CDR3 is CASSQASGAESSYEQYF. The CDR3, as DNA: TGTGCCAGCAGCCAAGCATCCGGGGCCGAGAGCTCCTACGAGCAGTACTTC.

The chain recombines TRBV9 with TRBJ2-7; D assignment may be TRBD1 or TRBD2 (6 bases each). The CDR3 runs 15 residues. Germline V gives CDR1 SGDLS, CDR2 YYNGEE. Trimming shortened V by 3 bases and J by 2 bases, and 15 bases separated the two germline ends. The CDR3, as DNA: TGTGCCAGCAGCGCGGGGGCTAGCGCCGCCTACGAGCAGTACTTC. This translates into CASSAGASAAYEQYF.

This clonotype has more than one count but fewer than ten. The rearrangement links TRBV28 to TRBJ1-3; D is unresolved. Germline V gives CDR1 MDHEN, CDR2 SYDVKM. The CDR3 length is 14 residues. V was pared by 6 bases and J by 0 bases, with 9 bases between. CDR3 nucleotide sequence: TGTGCCAGCAGCGTAGTTGACTCTGGAAACACCATATATTTT. Amino acids: CASSVVDSGNTIYF. The full variable domain, its missing parts supplied by reference TRBV28 and TRBJ1-3, is DVKVTQSSRYLVKRTGEKVFLECVQDMDHENMFWYRQDPGLGLRLIYFSYDVKMKEKGDIPEGYSVSREKKERFSLILESASTNQTSMYLCASSVVDSGNTIYFGEGSWLTVV.

The chain combines TRBV19 with TRBJ2-1; D possibly corresponds to TRBD1 (6 bases). The ends were cut back, 6 bases at V and 0 bases at J, with 15 bases in the middle. CDR1 and CDR2 from the germline V gene are LNHDA and SQIVND (reference sequence). The CDR3 has 16 amino acids. CDR3 nucleotides: TGTGCCAGTAGGCTTACTAGAGGGGGCTCCTACAATGAGCAGTTCTTC. It encodes CASRLTRGGSYNEQFF.

The rearrangement joins TRBV10-1 to TRBJ2-1, with a possible D match to TRBD2 (5 bases). Per the germline V gene, CDR1 is WNHNN and CDR2 is SYGVQD (reference sequence). The CDR3 length is 19 residues. Trimming stripped 3 bases from V and 0 bases from J, with 21 bases between. CDR3 nucleotide sequence: TGCGCCAGCAGTGACGGACTGCGAGCGGCCTCCGGCTCCTACAATGAGCAGTTCTTC. Its protein product is CASSDGLRAASGSYNEQFF.

This clonotype has more than one count but fewer than ten. J is TRBJ1-5 and V is TRBV5-1, with no clear D. V was cut by 4 bases and J by 4 bases, with 12 bases left in between. The CDR3 consists of 14 residues. Germline CDR1 is SGHRS and CDR2 is YFSETQ. The CDR3 nucleotides are TGCGCCAGCAGCGCCGGGTCCCTAAATCAGCCCCAGCATTTT. It translates to CASSAGSLNQPQHF.

In its sample, this clonotype was seen many times. The rearrangement links TRBV13 to TRBJ1-1, with D possibly TRBD1 on 5 matching bases. CDR1 and CDR2 from the germline V gene are PRHDT and FYEKMQ (reference sequence). V was cut by 1 base and J by 1 base, with 7 bases left in between. The CDR3 loop spans 14 amino acids. The CDR3 loop reads CASSLVQGNTEAFF. The CDR3 bases are TGTGCCAGCAGCTTAGTGCAGGGGAACACTGAAGCTTTCTTT. The entire variable domain, with the rest obtained from reference TRBV13 and TRBJ1-1, is as follows: AAGVIQSPRHLIKEKRETATLKCYPIPRHDTVYWYQQGPGQDPQFLISFYEKMQSDKGSIPDRFSAQQFSDYHSELNMSSLELGDSALYFCASSLVQGNTEAFFGQGTRLTVV.

This clonotype was observed many times. The chain is built from TRBV30 and TRBJ2-1; D possibly corresponds to TRBD1 (6 bases). This CDR3 has 15 amino acids. Germline values: CDR1 GTSNPN, CDR2 SVGIG (reference sequence). The ends were cut back, 6 bases at V and 1 base at J, with 16 bases in the middle. The CDR3 bases are TGTGCCTGTAGACCGGGACAAGGGTCCTACAATGAGCAGTTCTTC. This sequence encodes CACRPGQGSYNEQFF. The full variable domain, completed using reference TRBV30 and TRBJ2-1, is SQTIHQWPATLVQPVGSPLSLECTVEGTSNPNLYWYRQAAGRGLQLLFYSVGIGQISSEVPQNLSASRPQDRQFILSSKKLLLSDSGFYLCACRPGQGSYNEQFFGPGTRLTVL.

The rearrangement joins TRBV7-8 to TRBJ2-1, with 9 bases matching TRBD1. Germline-derived CDR1 and CDR2 are SGHVS and FQNEAQ. The CDR3 has 15 residues. With 3 bases clipped from V and 7 bases from J, the junction kept 7 bases outside the gene matches. The CDR3 bases are TGTGCCAGCAGCTTTCGGGACAGGGCCTCAAATGAGCAGTTCTTC. Its protein product is CASSFRDRASNEQFF.